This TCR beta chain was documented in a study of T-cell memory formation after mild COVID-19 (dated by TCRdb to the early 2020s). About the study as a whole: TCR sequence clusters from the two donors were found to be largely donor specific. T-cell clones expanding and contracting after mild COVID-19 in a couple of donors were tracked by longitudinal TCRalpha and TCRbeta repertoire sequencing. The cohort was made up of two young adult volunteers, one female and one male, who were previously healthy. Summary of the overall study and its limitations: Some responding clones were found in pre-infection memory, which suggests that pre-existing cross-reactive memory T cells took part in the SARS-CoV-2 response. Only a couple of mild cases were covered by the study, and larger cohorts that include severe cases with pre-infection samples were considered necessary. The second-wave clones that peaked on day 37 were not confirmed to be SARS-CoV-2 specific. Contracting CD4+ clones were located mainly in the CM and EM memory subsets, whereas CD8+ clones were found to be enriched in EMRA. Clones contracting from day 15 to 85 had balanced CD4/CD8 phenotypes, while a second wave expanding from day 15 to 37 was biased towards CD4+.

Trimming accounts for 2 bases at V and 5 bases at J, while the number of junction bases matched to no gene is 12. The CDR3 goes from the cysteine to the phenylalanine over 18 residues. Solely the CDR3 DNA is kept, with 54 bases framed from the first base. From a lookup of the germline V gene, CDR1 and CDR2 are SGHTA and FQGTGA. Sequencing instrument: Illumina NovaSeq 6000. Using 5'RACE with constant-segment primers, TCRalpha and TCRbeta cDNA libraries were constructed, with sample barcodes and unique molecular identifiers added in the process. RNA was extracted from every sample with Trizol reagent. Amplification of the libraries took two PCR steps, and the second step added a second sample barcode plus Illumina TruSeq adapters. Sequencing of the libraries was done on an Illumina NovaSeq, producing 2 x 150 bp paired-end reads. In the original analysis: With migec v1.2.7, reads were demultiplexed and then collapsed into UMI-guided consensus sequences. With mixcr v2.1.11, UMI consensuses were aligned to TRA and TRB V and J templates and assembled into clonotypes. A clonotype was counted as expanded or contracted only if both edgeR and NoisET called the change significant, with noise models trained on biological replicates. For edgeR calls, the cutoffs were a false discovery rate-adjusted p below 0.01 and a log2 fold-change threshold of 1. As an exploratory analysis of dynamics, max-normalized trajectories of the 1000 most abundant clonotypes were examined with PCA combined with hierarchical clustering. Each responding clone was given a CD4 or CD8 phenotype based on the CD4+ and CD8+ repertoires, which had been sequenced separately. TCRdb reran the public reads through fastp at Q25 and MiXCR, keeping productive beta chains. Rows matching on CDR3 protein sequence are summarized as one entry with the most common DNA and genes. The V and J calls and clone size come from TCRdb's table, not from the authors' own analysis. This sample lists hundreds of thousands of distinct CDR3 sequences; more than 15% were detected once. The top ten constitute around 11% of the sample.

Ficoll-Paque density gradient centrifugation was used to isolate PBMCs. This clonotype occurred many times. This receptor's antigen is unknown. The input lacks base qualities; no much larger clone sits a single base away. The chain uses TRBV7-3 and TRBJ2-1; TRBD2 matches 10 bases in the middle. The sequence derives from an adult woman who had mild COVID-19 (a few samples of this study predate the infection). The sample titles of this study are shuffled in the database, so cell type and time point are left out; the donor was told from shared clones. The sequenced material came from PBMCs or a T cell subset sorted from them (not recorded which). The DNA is TGTGCCAGCAGCTTAGGTGAGGGGCTAGCGGGAGCCGACAATGAGCAGTTCTTC. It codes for CASSLGEGLAGADNEQFF.